This T cell receptor beta chain stems from a study of blood T cells in healthy people across ages. As for the study in general: About one barcoded beta molecule was captured per two T cells (by template switching).

This CDR3 has 18 residues. CDR1 SGHVS and CDR2 FQNEAQ come from the germline V gene. Primers used in a second PCR of roughly 6 to 11 cycles were a sample-barcoded 5' primer and a J-beta primer mix. A template-switch adaptor containing 12 random nucleotides labeled each cDNA molecule. MiXCR was run by TCRdb on the 5' RACE reads, yielding one entry per CDR3 protein. The sample includes over 1,200,000 distinct CDR3 sequences, 55% to 75% of them seen just once. Isolation yielded PBMCs, at least 6 million per sample, in every case. Total RNA, at least 5.5 micrograms per sample, came from PBMCs. Sequences were obtained from blood. The receptor comes from a man aged 18 to 30 in good health. The chain joins TRBV7-8 to TRBJ2-4; 13 positions match TRBD2. With the DNA end fitting TRBJ2-5 better, the J assignment may be wrong. This CDR3 is CASRVLAGGSLGQETQYF. Written as DNA, the CDR3 is TGTGCCAGCAGGGTACTAGCGGGAGGGAGTTTAGGGCAAGAGACCCAGTACTTC.